This T cell receptor (beta chain) was retrieved from a study of T cell clonality in common variable immunodeficiency. CVID subjects had received replacement immunoglobulin for at least one year. Findings and limits, study-wide: In common variable immunodeficiency, TCR beta chains reportedly carried fewer deletions and N-nucleotide insertions. What drives increased CVID clonality needs T cell subpopulation sequencing. Patient heterogeneity in the CVID cohort limited correlations between repertoire features and clinical complications.

The CDR3 spans 14 residues. Per the germline V gene, CDR1 is MNHEY and CDR2 is SVGEGT. V shed 1 base and J shed 0 bases, with 7 bases lying between them. Method: immunoSEQ multiplex PCR; TCRdb's copy keeps in-frame clones and lacks some. The sample shows fewer than 25,000 clones, none of them appearing just once. This clone was observed a handful of times. What it recognizes is unknown. The sequence runs out 3 residues before the end of the CDR3; the remainder is reconstructed from the germline J gene. Sequencing used peripheral blood mononuclear cells. V and J are TRBV6-2 or TRBV6-3 and TRBJ2-7; no clear D gene. This clonotype originated in a human donor with common variable immunodeficiency. The part of the CDR3 DNA that was read is TGTGCCAGCAGTTACTGGGCGCTCTCCTACGAG. It codes for CASSYWALSYE. The entire CDR3 protein is CASSYWALSYEQYF.